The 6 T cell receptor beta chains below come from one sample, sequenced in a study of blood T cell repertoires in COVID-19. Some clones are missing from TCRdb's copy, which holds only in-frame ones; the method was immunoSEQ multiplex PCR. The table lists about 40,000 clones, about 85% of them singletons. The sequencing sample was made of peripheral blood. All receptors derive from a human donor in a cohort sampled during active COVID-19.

In DNA form, the CDR3 reads TGTGCCAGCAGCCTCCGGGTGGCTAATGAAAAACTGTTTTTT. This encodes CASSLRVANEKLFF. The chain uses TRBV6-2 or TRBV6-3 and TRBJ1-4; D not certain. The germline V gene encodes CDR1 MNHEY and CDR2 SVGEGT. The CDR3 runs to 14 residues. Trimming took 6 bases from V and 3 from J, leaving 11 bases between them.

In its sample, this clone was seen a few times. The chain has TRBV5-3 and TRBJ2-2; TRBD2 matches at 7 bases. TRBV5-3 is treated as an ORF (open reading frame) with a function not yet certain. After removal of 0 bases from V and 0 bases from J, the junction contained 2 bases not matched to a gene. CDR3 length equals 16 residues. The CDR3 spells CARSLVGRANTGELFF. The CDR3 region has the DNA TGTGCCAGAAGCTTGGTTGGGAGGGCGAACACCGGGGAGCTGTTTTTT.

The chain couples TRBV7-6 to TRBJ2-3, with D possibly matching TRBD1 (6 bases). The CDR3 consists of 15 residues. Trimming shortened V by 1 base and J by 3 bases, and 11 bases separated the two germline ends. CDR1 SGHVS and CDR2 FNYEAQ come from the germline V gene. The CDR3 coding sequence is TGTGCCAGCAGCTTAGGGGGACACGAGACAGATACGCAGTATTTT. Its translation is CASSLGGHETDTQYF.

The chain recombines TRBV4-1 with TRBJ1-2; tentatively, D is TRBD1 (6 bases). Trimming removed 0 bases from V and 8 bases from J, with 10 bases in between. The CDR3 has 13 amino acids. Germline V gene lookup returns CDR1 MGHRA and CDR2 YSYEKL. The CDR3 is CASSQEGRGGYTF. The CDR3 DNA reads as TGCGCCAGCAGCCAAGAGGGCAGGGGCGGCTACACCTTC.

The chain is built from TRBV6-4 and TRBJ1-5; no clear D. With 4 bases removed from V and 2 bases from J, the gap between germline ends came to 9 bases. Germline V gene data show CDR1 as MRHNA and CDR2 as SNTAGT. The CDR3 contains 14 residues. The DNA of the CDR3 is TGTGCCAGCAGTGTTAAAGAGGGCAATCAGCCCCAGCATTTT. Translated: CASSVKEGNQPQHF.

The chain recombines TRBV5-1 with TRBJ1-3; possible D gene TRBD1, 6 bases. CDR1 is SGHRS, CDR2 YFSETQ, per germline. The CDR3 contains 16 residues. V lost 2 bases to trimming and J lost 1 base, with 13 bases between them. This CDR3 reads CASSLEGTLSGNTIYF. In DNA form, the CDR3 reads TGCGCCAGCAGCTTAGAAGGGACACTTTCTGGAAACACCATATATTTT.